Listed here are 23 T cell receptor beta chains from one sample, sequenced in a study of shared clonotypes between healthy human individuals. TCRdb's table, derived via immunoSEQ multiplex PCR, lists solely in-frame clones and lacks some. Of some 2.4 million clones listed, approximately 93% were seen once; the top ten hold around 0.37%. Sequenced: naive CD4+ T cells from PBMCs. Noted subset: CD45RA+ positively selected. These receptors all stem from a young man in good health. Some clones in this sample may be carry-over from other donors' samples.

This chain connects TRBV28 to TRBJ2-5, with 7 positions matching TRBD2. V lost 4 bases and J lost 0; bases outside the gene matches: 8. The CDR3 runs to 16 residues. Per germline, CDR1 MDHEN and CDR2 SYDVKM. CDR3: CASSSRLADYQETQYF. CDR3 DNA: TGTGCCAGCAGTTCTCGGCTAGCGGATTACCAAGAGACCCAGTACTTC.

Of note for this clone: Other DNA sequences in the same sample also yield this CDR3. The chain links TRBV28 to TRBJ2-7; D may match TRBD1 or TRBD2 (5 bases each). The CDR3 is made up of 13 amino acids. Germline V gives CDR1 MDHEN, CDR2 SYDVKM. V was pared by 6 bases and J by 2 bases, with 11 bases between. The CDR3, as DNA: TGTGCCAGCAGCCTTAGGGGAGCCTACGAGCAGTACTTC. This gives the protein CASSLRGAYEQYF. The entire variable domain, with the rest obtained from reference TRBV28 and TRBJ2-7, is as follows: DVKVTQSSRYLVKRTGEKVFLECVQDMDHENMFWYRQDPGLGLRLIYFSYDVKMKEKGDIPEGYSVSREKKERFSLILESASTNQTSMYLCASSLRGAYEQYFGPGTRLTVT.

To note about this clone: Other DNA variants within this sample encode the same CDR3. The chain uses TRBV11-3 and TRBJ2-5; the D is unclear. There are 13 residues in the CDR3. The V gene's germline CDR1 is SGHNT and CDR2 YENEEA. V was shortened by 0 bases and J by 1 base, with 3 bases between the two germline ends. CDR3 loop: CASSLESQETQYF. In DNA, the CDR3 is TGTGCCAGCAGCTTAGAGAGCCAAGAGACCCAGTACTTC.

The chain is built from TRBV6-5 and TRBJ2-5; no clear D. Germline V CDR1 and CDR2: MNHEY, SVGAGI. V was shortened by 0 bases and J by 2 bases, with 10 bases between the two germline ends. This CDR3 spans 15 amino acids. DNA for the CDR3: TGTGCCAGCAGTTACTCTGGGCTACGGCAAGAGACCCAGTACTTC. It yields the protein CASSYSGLRQETQYF.

The J gene is TRBJ1-2, the V gene TRBV27, with D unclear. The CDR3 has 14 amino acids. In germline, CDR1 is MNHEY, CDR2 SMNVEV (reference sequence). V lost 5 bases, J lost 3 bases, and 13 bases lay in between. The CDR3 is CASSPSWSDYGYTF. The CDR3 DNA reads TGTGCCAGCAGTCCAAGCTGGTCTGACTATGGCTACACCTTC.

This chain uses TRBV9 with TRBJ2-4; perhaps D is TRBD1 or TRBD2 (5 bases each). The germline V gene encodes CDR1 SGDLS and CDR2 YYNGEE. Trimming took off 3 bases at V and 3 bases at J, with 10 bases between the two ends. The CDR3 length is 14 residues. CDR3 sequence: CASSGGVVKNIQYF. The CDR3 DNA sequence: TGTGCCAGCAGCGGAGGGGTGGTCAAAAACATTCAGTACTTC.

The rearrangement uses TRBV10-3 and TRBJ1-2; D not certain. Germline V gives CDR1 ENHRY, CDR2 SYGVKD. CDR3 length equals 14 residues. The ends were cut back, 3 bases at V and 2 bases at J, with 10 bases in the middle. CDR3 sequence: CAISEEVPNYGYTF. CDR3 bases: TGTGCCATCAGTGAAGAGGTCCCCAACTATGGCTACACCTTC.

This chain connects TRBV19 to TRBJ1-2; D is uncertain. The CDR3 length is 12 residues. Deletions cut 5 bases from V and 2 bases from J, with 6 bases between. Germline V gives CDR1 LNHDA, CDR2 SQIVND (reference sequence). CDR3 sequence: CASSYRNYGYTF. In nucleotides, the CDR3 is TGTGCCAGTAGTTACAGAAACTATGGCTACACCTTC.

The V gene is TRBV28, the J gene TRBJ1-1; tentatively, D is TRBD1 (5 bases). The CDR3 loop spans 14 amino acids. V was cut by 7 bases and J by 4 bases, with 16 bases left in between. Looked up from germline, CDR1 is MDHEN and CDR2 is SYDVKM. CDR3 sequence reads: CASTHRFPGTEAFF. CDR3 in DNA: TGTGCCAGCACCCACAGGTTCCCGGGCACTGAAGCTTTCTTT.

V gene TRBV20-1 combines with J gene TRBJ2-7; D gene ambiguous. Per germline, CDR1 DFQATT and CDR2 SNEGSKA (reference sequence). V gave up 5 bases and J gave up 4 bases, with 6 bases separating them. The CDR3 contains 10 residues. Here the CDR3 DNA reads TGCAGTGCTTTCAGGTACGAGCAGTACTTC. Protein product: CSAFRYEQYF.

This chain uses TRBV27 with TRBJ2-7; either TRBD1 or TRBD2 may supply D (5 bases each). The V and J ends lost 4 bases and 2 bases respectively, with 18 bases between them. Germline V gives CDR1 MNHEY, CDR2 SMNVEV (reference sequence). CDR3 length equals 16 residues. CDR3 region: CASSSGLTGSAYEQYF. The CDR3 region has the DNA TGTGCCAGCAGTTCCGGATTAACAGGTAGCGCCTACGAGCAGTACTTC.

This chain connects TRBV28 to TRBJ1-4, with 7 bases that match TRBD1. The V gene end was trimmed by 9 bases and the J gene end by 0 bases; junction bases not matched to a gene: 7. CDR1 is MDHEN and CDR2 is SYDVKM in the germline V gene. This CDR3 region has 15 residues. The CDR3 spells CASKTGIPTNEKLFF. CDR3 bases: TGTGCCAGTAAGACAGGGATCCCAACTAATGAAAAACTGTTTTTT.

This sequence joins TRBV29-1 and TRBJ2-3; D is perhaps TRBD1 (5 bases). Looked up from germline, CDR1 is SQVTM and CDR2 is ANQGSEA. The CDR3 runs 15 residues. V lost 2 bases and J lost 2, with 14 bases in between. The CDR3 DNA reads TGCAGCGTTGAATGGGTGGGTGGACACACAGATACGCAGTATTTT. Its translation: CSVEWVGGHTDTQYF.

This chain links TRBV6-1 with TRBJ2-1; D gene uncertain. The germline V and J ends were trimmed by 2 bases and 12 bases, with 8 bases remaining between them. Germline loops: CDR1 MNHNS, CDR2 SASEGT. This CDR3 contains 11 residues. This chain's CDR3 is CASSERYRQFF. Here the CDR3 DNA reads TGTGCCAGCAGTGAAAGGTATCGGCAGTTCTTC.

The chain employs TRBV5-5 and TRBJ1-2; tentative D call: TRBD1 (5 bases). The CDR3 length is 16 residues. V dropped 4 bases and J dropped 1 base, with 17 bases sitting between them. Looked up from germline, CDR1 is SGHKS and CDR2 is YYEKEE (reference sequence). The DNA for the CDR3 is TGTGCCAGCAGCCAAACCGGGACCCTAAATAACTATGGCTACACCTTC. This gives the protein CASSQTGTLNNYGYTF.

This clone appeared once. The chain employs TRBV7-9 and TRBJ1-1; the D is unclear. V lost 5 bases to trimming and J lost 5 bases, with 12 bases between them. The CDR3 loop spans 13 amino acids. Looked up from germline, CDR1 is SEHNR and CDR2 is FQNEAQ (reference sequence). Written as DNA, the CDR3 is TGTGCCAGCAGCGCTCAGAGTGGTACTGAAGCTTTCTTT. Translated, it gives CASSAQSGTEAFF.

This clone was observed a single time. The gene calls are TRBV25-1 and TRBJ1-1; D perhaps matches TRBD1 (6 bases). Between the trimmed V and J ends, which lost 2 bases and 11 bases, there was a span of 18 bases. The length of the CDR3 is 14 residues. Germline values: CDR1 MGHDK, CDR2 SYGVNS. CDR3 sequence (DNA): TGTGCCAGCAGTGAACTGGGGGGGCGGGCCGGGGCTTTCTTT. The encoded protein is CASSELGGRAGAFF.

The V call is TRBV5-5, the J call TRBJ2-3; 7 nucleotides align to TRBD2. CDR1 and CDR2 from the germline V gene are SGHKS and YYEKEE (reference sequence). V lost 3 bases and J lost 4; bases outside the gene matches: 2. This CDR3 is 13 amino acids long. The CDR3 region is CASSWGLPDTQYF. The CDR3 nucleotides are TGTGCCAGCAGCTGGGGACTACCAGATACGCAGTATTTT.

The chain has TRBV5-1 and TRBJ2-5; 12 nucleotides match TRBD2. CDR1 and CDR2 (germline): SGHRS, YFSETQ. The V segment lost 6 bases and the J segment 0 bases; nucleotides outside the gene matches: 6. The CDR3 sequence is 16 residues long. In nucleotides, the CDR3 is TGCGCCAGCACCCGGAGGACTAGCGGGAACCAAGAGACCCAGTACTTC. This encodes CASTRRTSGNQETQYF.

The V gene is TRBV29-1, the J gene TRBJ2-1; D is uncertain. V was trimmed by 4 bases and J by 9 bases, leaving 10 bases between them. Germline CDR1 and CDR2: SQVTM and ANQGSEA. The CDR3 consists of 11 residues. CDR3 residues: CSVGVVGEQFF. CDR3 nucleotides: TGCAGCGTTGGCGTCGTCGGTGAGCAGTTCTTC.

The chain links TRBV6-5 to TRBJ1-1; no clear D. The length of the CDR3 is 15 residues. The V end lost 5 bases, the J end lost 4 bases, and 17 bases lay between the germline ends. Germline V gives CDR1 MNHEY, CDR2 SVGAGI. In DNA, the CDR3 is TGTGCCAGCAGTCGGTGGTCGGGAATAAGCACTGAAGCTTTCTTT. It is translated as CASSRWSGISTEAFF.

The chain links TRBV19 to TRBJ1-5, with D tentatively TRBD1 (6 bases). The CDR3 runs 15 residues. The ends were cut back, 2 bases at V and 4 bases at J, with 12 bases in the middle. Per germline, CDR1 LNHDA and CDR2 SQIVND (reference sequence). Here the CDR3 DNA reads TGTGCCAGTAGTATAAGGGGTGGACAGAATCAGCCCCAGCATTTT. Translated: CASSIRGGQNQPQHF.

To note about this clone: Other DNA sequences in this specimen translate into the identical CDR3. This sequence joins TRBV20-1 and TRBJ2-1; D gene uncertain. From germline, CDR1 is DFQATT and CDR2 SNEGSKA (reference sequence). V lost 0 bases, J lost 10 bases, and 7 bases lay in between. This CDR3 contains 11 residues. CDR3 coding DNA: TGCAGTGCTAGAGATCAACTCGAGCAGTTCTTC. It specifies CSARDQLEQFF.